These 24 T cell receptor beta chains share one sample of origin, sequenced in a study (dated by TCRdb to the mid-2010s). The method was RT-PCR. Sequenced on an Illumina MiSeq. Through fastp at Q25 and MiXCR, TCRdb rebuilt clones from the public reads, retaining in-frame beta chains. Identical CDR3 proteins give one entry, which carries the most common genes and DNA. Across this sample there are hundreds of thousands of distinct CDR3 sequences, with 11% to 15% seen only once. The ten biggest clones cover 3.6% of the sample. The sample consisted of memory CD4+ T cells from blood. The receptors were sampled from a female donor in good health, serving as a healthy control.

This clonotype has ten or more counts. The chain has TRBV7-3 and TRBJ2-1; 13 bases map to TRBD2. This CDR3 has 15 amino acids. With 5 bases clipped from V and 12 bases from J, the junction kept 10 bases outside the gene matches. Germline V gene sequence: CDR1 SGHTA, CDR2 FQGTGA. CDR3 coding DNA: TGTGCCAGCAGCCCAGGGACTAGCGGGACCTTGGGGCAGTTCTTC. Its protein product is CASSPGTSGTLGQFF.

This clonotype has a count of ten or more. The chain is built from TRBV27 and TRBJ2-5; D is undetermined. The ends were cut back, 3 bases at V and 0 bases at J, with 17 bases in the middle. The CDR3 covers 17 residues. Germline CDR1 reads MNHEY; CDR2 reads SMNVEV (reference sequence). The CDR3: CASSLSKGRWYQETQYF. For the CDR3, the DNA is TGTGCCAGCAGTTTGAGTAAGGGCCGATGGTACCAAGAGACCCAGTACTTC.

The chain combines TRBV10-2 with TRBJ1-2; unclear D gene. Germline CDR1 WSHSY, CDR2 SAAADI. Trimming took off 0 bases at V and 5 bases at J, with 7 bases between the two ends. The CDR3 covers 13 residues. The CDR3 DNA is TGCGCCAGCAGTGAGTCCCCCTTGTATGGCTACACCTTC. Its protein is CASSESPLYGYTF.

This clonotype was found a few times. The CDR3 DNA follows: TGTGCCAGCAGCGGCCGTTTGACAGAAGAGACCCAGTACTTC. It yields the protein CASSGRLTEETQYF. The genes are TRBV7-2 and TRBJ2-5; D is perhaps TRBD1 (5 bases). Trimming removed 5 bases at V and 3 bases at J, with 13 bases between. Per germline, CDR1 SGHTA and CDR2 FQGNSA. This CDR3 is built from 14 residues.

A word on this clonotype: A much larger clone sits a single nucleotide away, making a read error possible. The CDR3 carries no conserved terminal phenylalanine or tryptophan, so it likely arises from a read error. This chain connects TRBV5-1 to TRBJ2-2; 7 bases agree with TRBD2. This CDR3 region has 14 residues. CDR1 is SGHRS and CDR2 is YFSETQ in the germline V gene. V lost 4 bases to trimming and J lost 10 bases; unmatched junction nucleotides: 10. The CDR3: CASSPTSVPEELFI. The DNA for the CDR3 is TGCGCCAGCAGCCCCACTAGCGTCCCCGAGGAGCTGTTTATT.

This clonotype was seen many times. V is TRBV29-1 and J is TRBJ1-1; maybe TRBD1 (6 bases). The CDR3 extends over 13 amino acids. Trimming pared 0 bases from V and 3 bases from J, leaving 8 bases between. Germline CDR1 SQVTM, CDR2 ANQGSEA. In nucleotides, the CDR3 is TGCAGCGTTGAAGATCCAGGGGACACTGAAGCTTTCTTT. Protein sequence: CSVEDPGDTEAFF. The whole variable domain, filled in from reference TRBV29-1 and TRBJ1-1, reads SAVISQKPSRDICQRGTSLTIQCQVDSQVTMMFWYRQQPGQSLTLIATANQGSEATYESGFVIDKFPISRPNLTFSTLTVSNMSPEDSSIYLCSVEDPGDTEAFFGQGTRLTVV.

This clonotype was found a few times. The chain recombines TRBV20-1 with TRBJ2-7, with TRBD2 matching over 8 bases. CDR3 length: 13 amino acids. V trimming: 3 bases; J trimming: 3 bases; junction bases outside the gene matches: 4. Germline V gives CDR1 DFQATT, CDR2 SNEGSKA (reference sequence). The CDR3, as DNA: TGCAGTGCTAGGCGGGGGGCAGACTACGAGCAGTACTTC. It encodes CSARRGADYEQYF.

The rearrangement links TRBV5-5 to TRBJ2-3, with TRBD1 identical over 9 bases. Germline V CDR1 and CDR2: SGHKS, YYEKEE (reference sequence). The CDR3 runs to 16 residues. V lost 5 bases to trimming and J lost 6 bases; unmatched junction nucleotides: 13. Here the CDR3 DNA reads TGTGCCAGCAGTCGGGGACAGGGACGAATCTGGGATACGCAGTATTTT. Amino acids: CASSRGQGRIWDTQYF.

This clonotype was observed at least ten times. The chain joins TRBV4-2 to TRBJ2-1; TRBD2 matches 12 bases. Germline trimming cut 3 bases from V and 15 bases from J; bases unmatched to any gene: 15. The CDR3 length is 16 residues. Germline assignment: CDR1 LGHNA and CDR2 YNFKEQ. The CDR3 here is CASSQGPLTSGRSAFF. CDR3 in DNA: TGTGCCAGCAGCCAGGGCCCCCTGACTAGCGGGAGAAGCGCGTTCTTC.

V is TRBV7-2 and J is TRBJ2-2; a weak D match, TRBD2 (6 bases). The V end lost 5 bases, the J end lost 0 bases, and 13 bases lay between the germline ends. In germline, CDR1 is SGHTA, CDR2 FQGNSA. The CDR3 spans 16 residues. CDR3 sequence reads: CASSPMGGSNTGELFF. As DNA, the CDR3 is TGTGCCAGCAGCCCTATGGGGGGATCGAACACCGGGGAGCTGTTTTTT.

Ten or more counts support this clonotype. The genes are TRBV12-3 or TRBV12-4 and TRBJ1-2; D is perhaps TRBD1 (5 bases). V was trimmed by 6 bases and J by 8 bases, leaving 16 bases between them. The CDR3 length is 13 residues. The CDR3 is CASRRSGIGGYTF. In DNA form, the CDR3 reads TGTGCCAGCAGGAGATCAGGGATAGGAGGCTACACCTTC.

This clonotype occurred many times. The CDR3 spells CAINTGANTEAFF. The CDR3 DNA sequence: TGTGCCATCAATACAGGGGCGAACACTGAAGCTTTCTTT. V usage is TRBV10-3 and J usage is TRBJ1-1; the match to TRBD1 covers 7 bases. Germline assignment: CDR1 ENHRY and CDR2 SYGVKD. This CDR3 is built from 13 residues. Trimming at V came to 7 bases and at J to 1 base, leaving 3 bases not matched to a gene.

This clonotype was seen a few times. The chain is built from TRBV5-1 and TRBJ1-2; 9 nucleotides agree with TRBD1. Germline V gene sequence: CDR1 SGHRS, CDR2 YFSETQ. The CDR3 totals 14 residues. V gave up 7 bases and J gave up 9 bases; unmatched junction bases: 13. CDR3 DNA: TGCGCCAGCCGAACTACAGGGGGCGAGAGTAGCTACACCTTC. The encoded protein is CASRTTGGESSYTF.

This sequence joins TRBV28 and TRBJ1-5; D unresolved. Trimming stripped 6 bases from V and 7 bases from J, with 13 bases between. Germline-derived CDR1 and CDR2 are MDHEN and SYDVKM. The CDR3 is made up of 13 amino acids. In nucleotides, the CDR3 is TGTGCCAGCAGCCCCAACTCCGAGCAGCCCCAGCATTTT. Protein product: CASSPNSEQPQHF.

The V gene is TRBV14, the J gene TRBJ2-1; D remains unclear. The CDR3 extends over 15 amino acids. V dropped 0 bases and J dropped 8 bases, with 14 bases sitting between them. CDR1 is SGHDN, CDR2 FVKESK, per germline. The CDR3 region is CASSQDLPPDDEQFF. The CDR3 nucleotides read TGTGCCAGCAGCCAAGACTTACCTCCGGACGATGAGCAGTTCTTC.

The chain has TRBV20-1 and TRBJ2-2; D tentatively fits TRBD1 or TRBD2 (6 bases each). The CDR3 runs 13 residues. CDR1 and CDR2 from the germline V gene are DFQATT and SNEGSKA (reference sequence). V lost 3 bases and J lost 4, with 9 bases in between. The CDR3 loop is CSASEGGTGELFF. The CDR3 nucleotides are TGCAGTGCTAGTGAGGGGGGCACCGGGGAGCTGTTTTTT.

This chain links TRBV7-2 with TRBJ1-6, with unresolved D. The CDR3 has 15 amino acids. The V gene lost 1 base and the J gene lost 4 bases, with 8 bases spanning the gap. Germline CDR1 reads SGHTA; CDR2 reads FQGNSA. The DNA of the CDR3 is TGTGCCAGCAGCTTAGAGGCGGGTTATAATTCACCCCTCCACTTT. Residues: CASSLEAGYNSPLHF.

This clonotype was counted many times. The chain carries TRBV20-1 and TRBJ2-1, with D possibly matching TRBD1 (5 bases). The ends were cut back, 0 bases at V and 4 bases at J, with 13 bases in the middle. Germline assignment: CDR1 DFQATT and CDR2 SNEGSKA (reference sequence). The CDR3 is made up of 15 amino acids. This CDR3 is CSARDLDSPYNEQFF. CDR3 in DNA: TGCAGTGCTAGAGATCTCGACAGCCCGTACAATGAGCAGTTCTTC.

This clonotype was seen a few times. The chain carries TRBV20-1 and TRBJ1-5; no firm D call. The ends were cut back, 4 bases at V and 2 bases at J, with 9 bases in the middle. This CDR3 has 13 amino acids. The V gene's germline CDR1 is DFQATT and CDR2 SNEGSKA (reference sequence). This CDR3 is CSAKPVGNQPQHF. CDR3 in DNA: TGCAGTGCTAAGCCCGTGGGCAATCAGCCCCAGCATTTT.

The chain couples TRBV5-6 to TRBJ1-4; D uncertain. Germline lookup yields CDR1 SGHDT and CDR2 YYEEEE. The V and J ends lost 4 bases and 0 bases respectively, with 13 bases between them. The CDR3 loop spans 16 amino acids. CDR3 nucleotides: TGTGCCAGCAGCCGGGGTGATGGCGCAACTAATGAAAAACTGTTTTTT. It codes for CASSRGDGATNEKLFF.

At least ten counts were recorded for this clonotype. The chain combines TRBV6-2 or TRBV6-3 with TRBJ2-7; TRBD1 agrees at 9 bases. After removal of 6 bases from V and 2 bases from J, the junction contained 5 bases not matched to a gene. Germline-derived CDR1 and CDR2 are MNHEY and SVGEGT. This CDR3 contains 14 residues. The CDR3 DNA reads TGTGCCAGCAGCCACGGGACAGGGACCTACGAGCAGTACTTC. This encodes CASSHGTGTYEQYF.

In its sample, this clonotype was seen many times. This chain joins TRBV24-1 and TRBJ2-1; no reliable D call. CDR3 size: 12 residues. Germline V gene data show CDR1 as KGHDR and CDR2 as SFDVKD. Trimming left V 6 bases short and J 4 bases short, with 6 bases between. CDR3 amino acids: CATSTGYNEQFF. As DNA, the CDR3 is TGTGCCACCAGTACTGGATACAATGAGCAGTTCTTC.

This clonotype occurred a few times. V and J are TRBV6-4 and TRBJ2-7, with D tentatively TRBD1 or TRBD2 (5 bases each). V gave up 6 bases and J gave up 2 bases, with 23 bases separating them. Germline V gives CDR1 MRHNA, CDR2 SNTAGT. The CDR3 is 17 residues long. The CDR3 protein is CASRRHNSGTPAYEQYF. For the CDR3, the DNA is TGTGCCAGCAGACGACATAACTCCGGGACGCCCGCCTACGAGCAGTACTTC.

This clonotype was observed many times. The chain links TRBV27 to TRBJ2-5; TRBD2 agrees at 13 bases. The V gene's germline CDR1 is MNHEY and CDR2 SMNVEV (reference sequence). J lost 4 bases, V lost 5 bases, and 10 bases had no gene match. The CDR3 contains 17 residues. For the CDR3, the DNA is TGTGCCAGCAGTCCAGACCGACTAGCGGGAGGAGGAGAGACCCAGTACTTC. Translated: CASSPDRLAGGGETQYF.